A single sample is the source of the 25 T cell receptor beta chains below, sequenced in a study of blood T cell repertoires in COVID-19. The protocol was immunoSEQ multiplex PCR, while the TCRdb copy is restricted to in-frame clones and leaves out a portion. The data hold more than 250,000 clones, with roughly 85% observed a single time. Sequencing was done on a sample of PBMCs or T cells enriched from blood (not recorded which). The origin of the receptors is a woman in her twenties or thirties who had recovered from COVID-19.

The chain has TRBV19 and TRBJ2-1; no clear D gene. The germline CDR1 and CDR2 sequences are LNHDA and SQIVND (reference sequence). Between the trimmed V and J ends, which lost 3 bases and 6 bases, there was a span of 18 bases. The CDR3 length is 16 residues. CDR3: CASSIWSSGPPNEQFF. Here the CDR3 DNA reads TGTGCCAGTAGTATTTGGAGTAGTGGTCCCCCCAATGAGCAGTTCTTC.

This CDR3 is CASRWGGWYTEAFF. In DNA form, the CDR3 reads TGTGCCAGCAGGTGGGGGGGTTGGTACACTGAAGCTTTCTTT. The chain joins TRBV2 to TRBJ1-1; tentatively, D is TRBD1 (5 bases). The V gene's germline CDR1 is SNHLY and CDR2 FYNNEI. The CDR3 is made up of 14 amino acids. Trimming removed 6 bases from V and 3 bases from J, with 14 bases in between.

V usage is TRBV5-1 and J usage is TRBJ2-7; 8 bases fit TRBD1. Germline V gene sequence: CDR1 SGHRS, CDR2 YFSETQ. The J segment lost 1 base and the V segment lost 4 bases, leaving 7 bases of the junction unmatched. The CDR3 consists of 15 residues. CDR3 residues: CASSLTRTGSYEQYF. DNA of the CDR3: TGCGCCAGCAGCCTAACGCGGACAGGGTCCTACGAGCAGTACTTC. The variable domain in full, with the rest retrieved from reference TRBV5-1 and TRBJ2-7, is KAGVTQTPRYLIKTRGQQVTLSCSPISGHRSVSWYQQTPGQGLQFLFEYFSETQRNKGNFPGRFSGRQFSNSRSEMNVSTLELGDSALYLCASSLTRTGSYEQYFGPGTRLTVT.

The V and J genes are TRBV6-5 and TRBJ1-1, with 7 bases lining up with TRBD1. This CDR3 region has 15 residues. V lost 0 bases, J lost 7 bases, and 8 bases stayed unmatched. The germline gives CDR1 MNHEY, CDR2 SVGAGI. CDR3 sequence reads: CASSYSSTGLGEAFF. CDR3 in DNA: TGTGCCAGCAGTTACTCCTCGACAGGGTTAGGTGAAGCTTTCTTT.

V gene TRBV5-1 combines with J gene TRBJ1-5; D is uncertain. Per the germline V gene, CDR1 is SGHRS and CDR2 is YFSETQ. This CDR3 is built from 15 residues. The V and J ends lost 4 bases and 0 bases respectively, with 11 bases between them. The CDR3 reads CASSPSPVSNQPQHF. DNA of the CDR3: TGCGCCAGCAGCCCCTCCCCAGTTAGCAATCAGCCCCAGCATTTT. The full variable domain, with the rest looked up from reference TRBV5-1 and TRBJ1-5, is KAGVTQTPRYLIKTRGQQVTLSCSPISGHRSVSWYQQTPGQGLQFLFEYFSETQRNKGNFPGRFSGRQFSNSRSEMNVSTLELGDSALYLCASSPSPVSNQPQHFGDGTRLSIL.

V is TRBV2 and J is TRBJ2-3; 11 bases map to TRBD2. The germline CDR1 and CDR2 sequences are SNHLY and FYNNEI. Unmatched junction bases numbered 7, after V lost 6 bases and J lost 2 bases. The CDR3 sequence is 16 residues long. The CDR3 coding sequence is TGTGCCAGCAGCGTCATAGCGGGGGGGAACACAGATACGCAGTATTTT. It specifies CASSVIAGGNTDTQYF. Full variable domain (remainder filled in from reference TRBV2 and TRBJ2-3): EPEVTQTPSHQVTQMGQEVILRCVPISNHLYFYWYRQILGQKVEFLVSFYNNEISEKSEIFDDQFSVERPDGSNFTLKIRSTKLEDSAMYFCASSVIAGGNTDTQYFGPGTRLTVL.

V usage is TRBV6-1 and J usage is TRBJ1-1; the D gene is possibly TRBD1 (5 bases). Germline lookup yields CDR1 MNHNS and CDR2 SASEGT. Trimming removed 3 bases at V and 11 bases at J, with 10 bases between. The CDR3 sequence is 11 residues long. Written as DNA, the CDR3 is TGTGCCAGCAGTGAGATGGGGGGGGCTTTCTTT. Its translation: CASSEMGGAFF.

V and J are TRBV6-2 or TRBV6-3 and TRBJ1-4; TRBD1 is a possible D gene (5 bases). The V end lost 6 bases, the J end lost 0 bases, and 17 bases lay between the germline ends. Germline V CDR1 and CDR2: MNHEY, SVGEGT. This CDR3 is 17 amino acids long. The CDR3 loop is CASSPPNEGATNEKLFF. The CDR3 bases are TGTGCCAGCAGCCCCCCGAACGAAGGGGCAACTAATGAAAAACTGTTTTTT.

The J gene is TRBJ1-2, the V gene TRBV30; 7 positions match TRBD1. The CDR3 runs 14 residues. Trimming removed 1 base from V and 1 base from J; junction bases left unmatched: 3. Germline V gene data show CDR1 as GTSNPN and CDR2 as SVGIG (reference sequence). The CDR3 DNA is TGTGCCTGGAGTGCCGGGACAGTTAACTATGGCTACACCTTC. This codes for CAWSAGTVNYGYTF.

The gene calls are TRBV11-2 and TRBJ2-7; D gene ambiguous. The CDR3 totals 12 residues. Germline V gives CDR1 SGHAT, CDR2 FQNNGV. With 7 bases removed from V and 2 bases from J, the gap between germline ends came to 9 bases. This chain's CDR3 is CASNLFPYEQYF. For the CDR3, the DNA is TGTGCCAGCAATCTCTTCCCCTACGAGCAGTACTTC.

J is TRBJ2-7 and V is TRBV11-2, with 8 bases identical to TRBD2. This CDR3 is built from 15 residues. The germline V gene has CDR1 SGHAT and CDR2 FQNNGV. The trim removed 2 bases at V and 2 bases at J, leaving 5 bases unmatched. The CDR3 here is CASSLFSGDPYEQYF. The CDR3 DNA reads as TGTGCCAGCAGCTTATTTAGCGGGGACCCCTACGAGCAGTACTTC.

The gene calls are TRBV9 and TRBJ2-5; no firm D call. The germline gives CDR1 SGDLS, CDR2 YYNGEE. The V and J ends lost 3 bases and 4 bases respectively, with 4 bases between them. The CDR3 runs to 11 residues. This CDR3 reads CASSGGETQYF. Here the CDR3 DNA reads TGTGCCAGCAGCGGAGGAGAGACCCAGTACTTC.

This clone was counted a few times. The chain joins TRBV29-1 to TRBJ1-3, with D unclear. Germline CDR1 SQVTM, CDR2 ANQGSEA. This CDR3 is built from 13 residues. V lost 1 base, J lost 2 bases, and 6 bases lay in between. CDR3 DNA: TGCAGCGTTGAAGGGCACACTGGAAACACCATATATTTT. Translated, it gives CSVEGHTGNTIYF.

Comment on this clone: The sample carries other DNA sequences with the same CDR3. V and J are TRBV15 and TRBJ1-2; D is unresolved. CDR3 length: 13 residues. CDR1 LNHNV and CDR2 YYDKDF come from the germline V gene (reference sequence). V dropped 2 bases and J dropped 0 bases, with 4 bases sitting between them. CDR3: CATSRQSNYGYTF. Here the CDR3 DNA reads TGTGCCACCAGCAGACAGTCTAACTATGGCTACACCTTC.

The rearrangement links TRBV5-4 to TRBJ2-7; possible D gene TRBD1, 5 bases. Germline values: CDR1 SGHNT, CDR2 YYREEE (reference sequence). V was trimmed by 1 base and J by 3 bases, leaving 14 bases between them. This CDR3 spans 15 amino acids. As DNA, the CDR3 is TGTGCCAGCAGCTTGAGGGGCGGATATATCTACGAGCAGTACTTC. It codes for CASSLRGGYIYEQYF.

The chain couples TRBV19 to TRBJ2-3; a possible D gene is TRBD2 (5 bases). The CDR3 is 12 residues long. CDR1 and CDR2 (germline): LNHDA, SQIVND (reference sequence). V was trimmed by 10 bases and J by 6 bases, leaving 14 bases between them. This CDR3 is CATRWRLDTQYF. The CDR3 bases are TGTGCCACCCGATGGAGGTTGGATACGCAGTATTTT.

Points on this clone: The CDR3 does not end in the conserved phenylalanine or tryptophan, so this is likely a read error. The DNA is omitted, as the CDR3 cannot be located on it reliably, and the CDR3 follows TCRdb's listing. This rearrangement joins TRBV5-1 to TRBJ1-1. Germline assignment: CDR1 SGHRS and CDR2 YFSETQ. The CDR3 is 10 amino acids long, termini counted. CDR3 sequence reads: CASTSQPGVA.

This clone was found once. The chain uses TRBV30 and TRBJ1-1, with 7 bases matching TRBD1. Germline values: CDR1 GTSNPN, CDR2 SVGIG (reference sequence). The CDR3 sequence is 15 residues long. V gave up 1 base and J gave up 1 base; unmatched junction bases: 6. Written as DNA, the CDR3 is TGTGCCTGGAGTGCCCGACGACAGGGGAACACTGAAGCTTTCTTT. Translating it yields CAWSARRQGNTEAFF.

The chain employs TRBV7-9 and TRBJ1-5; D unresolved. Germline V gives CDR1 SEHNR, CDR2 FQNEAQ (reference sequence). V gave up 3 bases and J gave up 5 bases, with 11 bases separating them. This CDR3 is built from 14 residues. CDR3 DNA sequence: TGTGCCAGCAGCTTCGCCGGGATCCATCAGCCCCAGCATTTT. Its translation is CASSFAGIHQPQHF.

The rearrangement uses TRBV18 and TRBJ1-1; a possible D gene is TRBD1 (5 bases). Germline CDR1 KGHSH, CDR2 LQKENI. V was shortened by 3 bases and J by 1 base, with 12 bases between the two germline ends. CDR3 length: 15 residues. Here the CDR3 DNA reads TGTGCCAGCTCACCGTTCGGGGGGGAGAACACTGAAGCTTTCTTT. Translated, it gives CASSPFGGENTEAFF.

The genes are TRBV9 and TRBJ2-2; 13 bases are a match to TRBD2. The CDR3 extends over 16 amino acids. Germline loops: CDR1 SGDLS, CDR2 YYNGEE. After removal of 4 bases from V and 7 bases from J, the junction contained 7 bases not matched to a gene. CDR3 region: CASSFTLAGGRGELFF. CDR3 in DNA: TGTGCCAGCAGCTTCACACTAGCGGGGGGGCGCGGGGAGCTGTTTTTT.

The chain couples TRBV5-1 to TRBJ1-2, with D hard to call. The V end was cut by 2 bases, the J end by 4 bases, with 9 bases between. CDR1 and CDR2 (germline): SGHRS, YFSETQ. CDR3 length: 13 amino acids. CDR3 sequence reads: CASSFGQSYGYTF. Written as DNA, the CDR3 is TGCGCCAGCAGCTTTGGGCAGAGCTATGGCTACACCTTC.

This clone was observed a handful of times. Other DNA sequences of this sample code for an identical CDR3. The chain recombines TRBV9 with TRBJ1-6, with TRBD1 matching over 7 bases. Trimming cost V 3 bases and J 4 bases; bases outside gene matches: 1. Germline CDR1 is SGDLS and CDR2 is YYNGEE. The CDR3 extends over 14 amino acids. The CDR3 region has the DNA TGTGCCAGCAGCGGGGACAGTTATAATTCACCCCTCCACTTT. Its translation is CASSGDSYNSPLHF.

This chain connects TRBV3-1 (or the pseudogene TRBV3-2) to TRBJ2-1, with D maybe TRBD2 (5 bases). The CDR3 sequence is 14 residues long. From germline, CDR1 is LGHDT and CDR2 YNNKEL (reference sequence). V lost 4 bases and J lost 9, with 16 bases in between. The CDR3 DNA reads TGTGCCAGCAGCCCTTACACTAGTACGGGTGAGCAGTTCTTC. This sequence encodes CASSPYTSTGEQFF.

J is TRBJ2-1 and V is TRBV7-9; 9 bases align to TRBD2. Per germline, CDR1 SEHNR and CDR2 FQNEAQ (reference sequence). The CDR3 totals 18 residues. V trimming: 4 bases; J trimming: 5 bases; junction bases outside the gene matches: 15. CDR3 DNA: TGTGCCAGCAGCTACCCCAGGGGGAGCGGGGGGCAACACAATGAGCAGTTCTTC. Residues: CASSYPRGSGGQHNEQFF.